The next 20 T cell receptor beta chains were all read from a single sample in a study of blood T cell repertoires in COVID-19. Repertoires were generated with immunoSEQ multiplex PCR, while TCRdb's copy carries only in-frame clones and drops some. The sample yields roughly 27,000 clones, 80% to 90% seen once. The material sequenced was peripheral blood. These receptors were obtained from a human donor in a cohort sampled during active COVID-19.

The V and J genes are TRBV24-1 and TRBJ1-2; D is unclear. The germline V and J ends were trimmed by 7 bases and 7 bases, with 9 bases remaining between them. The germline V gene has CDR1 KGHDR and CDR2 SFDVKD. The CDR3 has 11 amino acids. The CDR3 protein is CATRGAGGYTF. DNA for the CDR3: TGTGCCACCAGGGGAGCGGGTGGCTACACCTTC.

The J gene is TRBJ2-5, the V gene TRBV20-1, with TRBD1 as a possible D gene (6 bases). Germline CDR1 reads DFQATT; CDR2 reads SNEGSKA (reference sequence). This CDR3 has 13 residues. V lost 3 bases and J lost 1, with 9 bases in between. CDR3 sequence (DNA): TGCAGTGCTAGTTGGGGGCCCCAAGAGACCCAGTACTTC. Its protein is CSASWGPQETQYF.

The CDR3 loop reads CATSRGGRAGNEQFF. The CDR3 bases are TGTGCCACCAGCAGAGGCGGGCGGGCCGGGAATGAGCAGTTCTTC. The chain combines TRBV15 with TRBJ2-1; TRBD2 is a possible D gene (5 bases). The CDR3 loop spans 15 amino acids. From germline, CDR1 is LNHNV and CDR2 YYDKDF (reference sequence). Between the trimmed V and J ends, which lost 1 base and 7 bases, there was a span of 14 bases.

V usage is TRBV6-5 and J usage is TRBJ2-5; 12 nucleotides match TRBD2. Per the germline V gene, CDR1 is MNHEY and CDR2 is SVGAGI. Trimming cost V 6 bases and J 4 bases; bases outside gene matches: 6. The CDR3 length is 15 residues. The CDR3 nucleotides are TGTGCCAGCAGATCGACTAGCGGGGGCCCAGAGACCCAGTACTTC. As protein: CASRSTSGGPETQYF.

This clone was seen a single time. The chain has TRBV5-1 and TRBJ2-7, with TRBD1 identical over 9 bases. Germline trimming cut 2 bases from V and 3 bases from J; bases unmatched to any gene: 3. There are 14 residues in the CDR3. Germline CDR1 reads SGHRS; CDR2 reads YFSETQ. The CDR3 bases are TGCGCCAGCAGCTTACCGGGACAGGGCTACGAGCAGTACTTC. Its protein product is CASSLPGQGYEQYF.

The CDR3 nucleotides are TGTGCCAGCAGATTACCCCTCCCGGGGGGGTACGAGCAGTACTTC. It specifies CASRLPLPGGYEQYF. The rearrangement links TRBV28 to TRBJ2-7; 8 positions match TRBD2. The CDR3 extends over 15 amino acids. The V and J ends lost 6 bases and 4 bases, in that order; junction bases with no gene match: 11. The germline CDR1 and CDR2 sequences are MDHEN and SYDVKM.

The chain uses TRBV6-5 and TRBJ1-6, with D perhaps matching TRBD1 (5 bases). Trimming pared 8 bases from V and 5 bases from J, leaving 10 bases between. The CDR3 spans 13 residues. Germline V gene data show CDR1 as MNHEY and CDR2 as SVGAGI. The CDR3 spells CASGGYDNSPLHF. In nucleotides, the CDR3 is TGTGCCAGCGGGGGGTACGATAATTCACCCCTCCACTTT.

The chain employs TRBV10-3 and TRBJ1-5; 11 bases map to TRBD1. Germline assignment: CDR1 ENHRY and CDR2 SYGVKD. V trimming: 5 bases; J trimming: 6 bases; junction bases outside the gene matches: 6. The CDR3 contains 15 residues. The CDR3 DNA is TGTGCCATCAGTCCCGGGACAGGGGGAATTCAGCCCCAGCATTTT. This codes for CAISPGTGGIQPQHF.

The chain carries TRBV18 and TRBJ1-2, with TRBD1 matching 8 bases. The CDR3 runs 16 residues. V lost 2 bases and J lost 1; bases outside the gene matches: 6. The germline V gene encodes CDR1 KGHSH and CDR2 LQKENI. CDR3 sequence reads: CASSPGRGRDNYGYTF. CDR3 nucleotides: TGTGCCAGCTCACCAGGCAGGGGGCGCGATAACTATGGCTACACCTTC.

The chain is built from TRBV3-1 (or the pseudogene TRBV3-2) and TRBJ1-5; 8 bases line up with TRBD1. There are 15 residues in the CDR3. Germline V gene data show CDR1 as LGHDT and CDR2 as YNNKEL (reference sequence). V shed 1 base and J 6 bases; nucleotides not matched to a gene: 5. Here the CDR3 DNA reads TGTGCCAGCAGCCAAGGGACAGGGTTTGGTCAGCCCCAGCATTTT. This encodes CASSQGTGFGQPQHF.

This clone has only a few counts. V is TRBV18 and J is TRBJ2-7, with 10 positions matching TRBD2. Losses at the gene ends were 3 bases for V and 4 bases for J; bases not matched to a gene: 3. Germline values: CDR1 KGHSH, CDR2 LQKENI. The CDR3 consists of 14 residues. The chain's CDR3 is CASSPSGGAYEQYF. CDR3 DNA sequence: TGTGCCAGCTCACCCAGCGGGGGGGCATACGAGCAGTACTTC.

The chain links TRBV27 to TRBJ1-6; D unresolved. V lost 3 bases to trimming and J lost 0 bases, with 3 bases between them. This CDR3 is 14 amino acids long. Per germline, CDR1 MNHEY and CDR2 SMNVEV (reference sequence). The chain's CDR3 is CASSLSSYNSPLHF. CDR3 in DNA: TGTGCCAGCAGTTTGAGCTCCTATAATTCACCCCTCCACTTT.

The V and J genes are TRBV19 and TRBJ1-1; tentatively, D is TRBD1 (6 bases). Germline values: CDR1 LNHDA, CDR2 SQIVND (reference sequence). The CDR3 covers 15 residues. V lost 1 base to trimming and J lost 1 base, with 10 bases between them. CDR3 in amino acids: CASSIAATGNTEAFF. CDR3 DNA sequence: TGTGCCAGTAGTATAGCGGCGACAGGGAACACTGAAGCTTTCTTT.

The genes are TRBV6-5 and TRBJ2-7, with D perhaps matching TRBD1 (5 bases). This CDR3 is 11 amino acids long. Germline CDR1 reads MNHEY; CDR2 reads SVGAGI. V lost 6 bases and J 5 bases, leaving 8 bases between the germline ends. DNA of the CDR3: TGTGCCAGCAGGATACAGGACGAGCAGTACTTC. It translates to CASRIQDEQYF.

The chain joins TRBV5-1 to TRBJ1-2; the D gene is possibly TRBD1 (6 bases). This CDR3 spans 15 amino acids. The V end was cut by 0 bases, the J end by 1 base, with 10 bases between. Germline CDR1 reads SGHRS; CDR2 reads YFSETQ. The CDR3 loop is CASSLVTGNNYGYTF. CDR3 nucleotide sequence: TGCGCCAGCAGCTTGGTTACAGGGAATAACTATGGCTACACCTTC.

The chain links TRBV24-1 to TRBJ2-7, with TRBD2 identical over 9 bases. Germline V gene data show CDR1 as KGHDR and CDR2 as SFDVKD. After removal of 3 bases from V and 6 bases from J, the junction contained 11 bases not matched to a gene. The CDR3 loop spans 16 amino acids. CDR3 in amino acids: CATSDPGGSGGSEQYF. The CDR3 bases are TGTGCCACCAGTGATCCCGGGGGTAGCGGGGGCTCCGAGCAGTACTTC.

V is TRBV10-1 and J is TRBJ1-5, with no clear D. V was pared by 8 bases and J by 3 bases, with 14 bases between. Per germline, CDR1 WNHNN and CDR2 SYGVQD (reference sequence). The CDR3 runs to 14 residues. The CDR3 loop is CASGPSSYNQPQHF. The CDR3 DNA reads TGCGCCAGCGGGCCAAGTTCATACAATCAGCCCCAGCATTTT.

The chain couples TRBV9 to TRBJ2-2; D gene uncertain. V was shortened by 0 bases and J by 7 bases, with 4 bases between the two germline ends. CDR3 length: 12 residues. In germline, CDR1 is SGDLS, CDR2 YYNGEE. DNA of the CDR3: TGTGCCAGCAGCGTAGCTATCGGGGAGCTGTTTTTT. Translation gives CASSVAIGELFF.

The genes are TRBV24-1 and TRBJ2-7, with D possibly matching TRBD1 (6 bases). The CDR3 has 13 amino acids. Trimming removed 2 bases at V and 7 bases at J, with 11 bases between. Germline V gene data show CDR1 as KGHDR and CDR2 as SFDVKD. CDR3 sequence reads: CATSDYQGLEQYF. CDR3 sequence (DNA): TGTGCCACCAGTGATTACCAGGGGCTGGAGCAGTACTTC.

CDR3 DNA: TGTGCCAGCAGCGCGGGACTAGCGGGAGGAGAGACCCAGTACTTC. Residues: CASSAGLAGGETQYF. This rearrangement joins TRBV5-4 to TRBJ2-5; the match to TRBD2 covers 15 bases. The CDR3 has 15 amino acids. The J segment lost 4 bases and the V segment lost 4 bases, leaving 2 bases of the junction unmatched. The germline gives CDR1 SGHNT, CDR2 YYREEE (reference sequence).